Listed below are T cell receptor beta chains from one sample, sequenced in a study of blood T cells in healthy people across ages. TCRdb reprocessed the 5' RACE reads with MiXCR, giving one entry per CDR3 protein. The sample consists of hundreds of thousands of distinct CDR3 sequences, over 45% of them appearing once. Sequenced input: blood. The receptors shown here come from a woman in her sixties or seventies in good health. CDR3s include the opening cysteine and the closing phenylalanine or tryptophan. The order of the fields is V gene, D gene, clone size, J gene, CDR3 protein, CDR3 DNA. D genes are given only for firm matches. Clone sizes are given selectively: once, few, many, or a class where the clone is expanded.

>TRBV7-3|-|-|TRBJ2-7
CASSLGQGVGNEQYF
TGTGCCAGCAGCCTCGGACAAGGGGTTGGCAATGAGCAGTACTTC
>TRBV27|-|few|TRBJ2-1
CASRRVYNEQFF
TGTGCCAGCAGAAGGGTGTACAATGAGCAGTTCTTC
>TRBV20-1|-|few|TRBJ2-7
CSAPLNYGASGEQYF
TGCAGTGCACCATTAAACTATGGGGCAAGTGGCGAGCAGTACTTC
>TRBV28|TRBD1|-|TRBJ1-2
CASSSGQVYYGYTF
TGTGCCAGCAGTTCCGGACAGGTCTACTATGGCTACACCTTC
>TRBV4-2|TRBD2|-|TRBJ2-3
CASSQVPLAGETDTQYF
TGTGCCAGCAGCCAAGTTCCACTAGCGGGAGAGACAGATACGCAGTATTTT
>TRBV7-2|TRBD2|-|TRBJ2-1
CASSLLSAGGPYNEQFF
TGTGCCAGCAGCTTATTGTCAGCGGGAGGGCCCTACAATGAGCAGTTCTTC
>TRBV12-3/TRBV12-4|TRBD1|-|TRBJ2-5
CASSDTGGRQYF
TGTGCCAGCAGTGATACAGGGGGTAGGCAGTACTTC
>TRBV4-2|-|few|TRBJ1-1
CASSLRSGVMNTEAFF
TGTGCCAGCAGCTTAAGAAGTGGGGTTATGAACACTGAAGCTTTCTTT
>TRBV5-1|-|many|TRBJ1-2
CASSLEWGGGGYTF
TGCGCCAGCAGCTTGGAGTGGGGAGGTGGCGGCTACACCTTC
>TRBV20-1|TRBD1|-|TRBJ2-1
CSASPGTGRRNEQFF
TGCAGTGCTAGCCCCGGGACAGGGAGGAGAAATGAGCAGTTCTTC
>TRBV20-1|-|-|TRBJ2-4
CSARNQARKNIQYF
TGCAGTGCTAGAAATCAGGCCCGAAAAAACATTCAGTACTTC
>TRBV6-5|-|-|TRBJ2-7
CAGSYMGSSSYEQYF
TGTGCCGGCAGTTACATGGGGTCTAGCTCCTACGAGCAGTACTTC
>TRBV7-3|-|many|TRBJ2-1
CASSLNGVYNEQFF
TGTGCCAGCAGCTTAAATGGCGTCTACAATGAGCAGTTCTTC
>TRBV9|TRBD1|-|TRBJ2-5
CASSVRQGPQETQYF
TGTGCCAGCAGCGTACGACAGGGCCCCCAAGAGACCCAGTACTTC
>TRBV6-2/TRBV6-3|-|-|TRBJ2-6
CASSSRGTGANVLTF
TGTGCCAGCAGTTCGAGGGGGACTGGGGCCAACGTCCTGACTTTC
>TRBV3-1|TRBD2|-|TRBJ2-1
CASSQEPTLAGGPNEQFF
TGTGCCAGCAGCCAAGAACCCACCCTAGCGGGAGGCCCCAATGAGCAGTTCTTC
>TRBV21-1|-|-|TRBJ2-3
CASSKCGRGTDTQYF
TGTGCCAGCAGCAAATGCGGCAGGGGCACAGATACGCAGTATTTT
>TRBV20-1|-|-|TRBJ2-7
CSAVERAGSYEQYF
TGCAGTGCCGTCGAGAGGGCCGGCTCCTACGAGCAGTACTTC
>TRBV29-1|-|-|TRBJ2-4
CSVTTLGQYF
TGCAGCGTGACCACCCTCGGGCAGTACTTC